This TCR beta chain appears in the sequencing data of a study of cytomegalovirus exposure and HLA in healthy donors. Overall study results and limits: A few of the chains that were CMV-associated were confirmed in vitro to be specific for CMV antigens. A list of roughly 160 TCR beta chains associated with cytomegalovirus was given. According to an earlier analysis, most TCR beta V segments yielded productive rearrangements about 90% or about 30% of the time.

Germline values: CDR1 LNHDA, CDR2 SQIVND (reference sequence). The CDR3 is 16 residues long. Trimming took 3 bases from V and 3 from J; bases not matched to a gene: 7. The PCR made use of 60 Vbeta and 13 Jbeta primers. The repertoire was sequenced with immunoSEQ multiplex PCR; TCRdb's copy has only in-frame clones and lacks some. The sample comprises tens of thousands of clones, approximately 80% of which are singletons, and more than 20% rests with the top ten. With regard to this clone: The antigen is undetermined.

The chain employs TRBV19 and TRBJ2-3, with 9 bases lining up with TRBD2. The TCR comes from a woman in her forties or fifties in good health and CMV-seropositive. Sequences were obtained from PBMCs. The CDR3 DNA follows: TGTGCCAGTAGTATGTCAGGGGCGGGGGGGACAGATACGCAGTATTTT. Amino acids: CASSMSGAGGTDTQYF.